Listed below are T cell receptor beta chains from one sample, sequenced in a study of chemoradiotherapy in HPV16-positive cancers. The assay was immunoSEQ multiplex PCR, and TCRdb's table has in-frame clones only and misses some. The table lists tens of thousands of clones, roughly 90% of them singletons. The material sequenced was blood, taken from a patient who underwent chemoradiotherapy. The receptors shown here come from a human donor with HPV-associated anogenital cancer. CDR3s include the opening cysteine and the closing phenylalanine or tryptophan.

>TRBV28|TRBJ2-6
CASRPLRGQSSSGANVLTF
>TRBV7-2|TRBJ2-3
CASSLAGGPVADTQYF
>TRBV28|TRBJ1-5
CASSPTGISNQPQHF
>TRBV19|TRBJ1-2
CASRPSGDGYTF
>TRBV7-9|TRBJ1-1
CASSLGQTLEAFF
>TRBV14|TRBJ2-1
CASSQGLTRDFHNEQFF
>TRBV5-4|TRBJ2-2
CASSLIARGGSGELFF
>TRBV5-4|TRBJ2-3
CASSLRTSGSPSTDTQYF
>TRBV19|TRBJ2-2
CASSRDRGPGELFF
>TRBV9|TRBJ1-2
CASSVDNNYGYTF
>TRBV6-1|TRBJ2-2
CASHRGGDTGELFF
>TRBV29-1|TRBJ2-3
CSGLSTDTQYF
>TRBV5-6|TRBJ2-3
CASSLSGTDTQYF
>TRBV10-1|TRBJ2-7
CASKVKGEGPSYEQYF
>TRBV2|TRBJ2-1
CASQREGQGRVNEQFF
>TRBV6-5|TRBJ1-6
CASSYAGTGESPLHF
>TRBV28|TRBJ2-6
CASSPDRGAGANVLTF
>TRBV7-9|TRBJ1-4
CASSPPGPRNEKLFF
>TRBV6-6|TRBJ2-5
CASSFRVETQYF
>TRBV4-2|TRBJ2-2
CASSQDSGGYTGELFF
>TRBV29-1|TRBJ1-2
CSVGEGGGGYTF
>TRBV4-1|TRBJ1-6
CASSQDRGARDNSPLHF
>TRBV28|TRBJ2-7
CASSWDRAYEQYF
>TRBV5-1|TRBJ1-6
CASSLDTQYNSPLHF
>TRBV7-8|TRBJ1-1
CASSDPREAFF
>TRBV7-6|TRBJ2-7
CASSPGQGASYEQYF
>TRBV7-7|TRBJ2-3
CATAAGRTDTQYF
>TRBV6-1|TRBJ2-3
CASSPLGDTQYF
>TRBV5-4|TRBJ1-2
CASSLSGGYGYTF
>TRBV5-1|TRBJ1-2
CASSYGTGVNYGYTF
>TRBV5-4|TRBJ2-7
CASSRGLAGGPGEQYF
>TRBV30|TRBJ1-1
CAWSIGGTEAFF
>TRBV2|TRBJ1-1
CASRQNTEAFF
>TRBV6-5|TRBJ2-5
CASSNTRQETQYF
>TRBV29-1|TRBJ1-1
CSVGSTGTAGAFF
>TRBV4-1|TRBJ1-3
CASSRRVLSGNTIYF
>TRBV5-6|TRBJ1-2
CASSSPGARTEGGYTF
>TRBV25-1|TRBJ1-1
CASRDTGLGTEAFF
>TRBV29-1|TRBJ1-2
CSVRSSAYGYTF
>TRBV28|TRBJ2-1
CASSSPPETVFF